This T cell receptor (beta chain) was found in a study of shared clonotypes between healthy human individuals. Trimming removed 4 bases at V and 5 bases at J, with 15 bases between. Germline CDR1 and CDR2: SGHRS and YFSETQ. This CDR3 contains 15 residues. The method was immunoSEQ multiplex PCR; TCRdb's version includes in-frame clones alone and lacks a portion of them. The table has 2 million to 2.5 million clones, about nine tenths seen once. This clone was counted once. The same CDR3 can be traced to other DNA sequences in this sample. Sequencing was carried out using naive CD4+ T cells from PBMCs. Subset noted: CD45RA+ positively selected. The clonotype originates from a man aged 18-30 years in good health. Some clones in this sample may be carry-over from other donors' samples. The chain couples TRBV5-1 to TRBJ1-4; D ambiguous. CDR3 amino acids: CASSPGGTQNEKLFF. The CDR3 DNA reads TGCGCCAGCAGCCCGGGCGGCACGCAAAATGAAAAACTGTTTTTT.